The T cell receptor beta chain under discussion was sequenced for a study of blood T cell repertoires in COVID-19. Overall study context: Acute-phase and convalescent COVID-19 samples originated in the United States, Italy and Spain. From T cells, B-cell-depleted T cells, or PBMCs came the material, which was cDNA or gDNA.

This clone was observed a single time. V shed 0 bases and J shed 4 bases, with 11 bases lying between them. Germline assignment: CDR1 LNHDA and CDR2 SQIVND (reference sequence). The CDR3 length is 15 residues. The authors' processing: For nucleated cells, counts were estimated from reference gene primer amplification. Sequencing used immunoSEQ multiplex PCR; TCRdb keeps in-frame clones, though not all of them. For V, J and clone size, that table is used; D and trimming come from the DNA. Seen here are around 70,000 clones, 70% to 90% observed once, and the top ten hold under 5%. The rearrangement uses TRBV19 and TRBJ2-3, with no clear D. The sequencing sample was made of peripheral blood. The source is a man between 50 and 59 years old with acute or convalescent COVID-19. This CDR3 is CASSIDRVGSDTQYF. DNA for the CDR3: TGTGCCAGTAGTATAGATCGGGTTGGCTCAGATACGCAGTATTTT. The variable domain in full, completed from reference TRBV19 and TRBJ2-3, reads DGGITQSPKYLFRKEGQNVTLSCEQNLNHDAMYWYRQDPGQGLRLIYYSQIVNDFQKGDIAEGYSVSREKKESFPLTVTSAQKNPTAFYLCASSIDRVGSDTQYFGPGTRLTVL.